What follows is one TCR beta chain and its context. The antigen remains undetermined. These data belong to a study of T-cell reconstitution after alpha-beta-depleted transplantation in children. Broader study findings: Two months or so post-transplant, alpha-beta T cells reportedly derived from several hundred expanded graft clones.

After removal of 4 bases from V and 5 bases from J, the junction contained 11 bases not matched to a gene. CDR3 length: 14 residues. The germline V gene encodes CDR1 SQVTM and CDR2 ANQGSEA. Preparation of the TCRbeta library was carried out with unique molecular identifiers. Using its own MiXCR run on the PCR reads, TCRdb lists one record per CDR3 protein. The table has roughly 200,000 distinct CDR3 sequences, around 9.2% seen once. The chain carries TRBV29-1 and TRBJ2-7, with TRBD1 matching over 7 bases. The receptor's source is a male patient aged 2 to 10 who had a stem cell transplant for acute myeloid leukemia, so the T cells may come from the graft donor. This specimen was PBMCs, mostly from graft donor cells, taken 360 days after TCRalphabeta/CD19-depleted stem cell transplant. CDR3 nucleotides: TGCAGCGTTGGGGGGTCAGGGGGTCTAAACGAGCAGTACTTC. Translated, it gives CSVGGSGGLNEQYF.